This is a list of T cell receptor beta chains from one sample in a study of T-cell memory formation after mild COVID-19. TCRdb reanalysed the 5' RACE reads using MiXCR and keeps one entry per CDR3 protein. Here the sample spans fewer than 250,000 distinct CDR3 sequences, under 30% being singletons. The material sequenced was PBMCs or a T cell subset sorted from them (not recorded which). The receptors here all came from an adult woman who had mild COVID-19 (a few samples of this study predate the infection). Cell type and time point are not known. Both conserved end residues are part of each CDR3. The D gene is left open where the match is weak. For some rows the clone size is stated as once, few or many, or as a class when expanded; others skip it.

size: few
V: TRBV10-3
D: TRBD2
J: TRBJ2-1
DNA: TGTGCCATTCAAACCAGCGGGGGGCCCGGGCCGGTCAATGAGCAGTTCTTC
CDR3: CAIQTSGGPGPVNEQFF

size: .
V: TRBV4-3
D: TRBD1
J: TRBJ2-3
DNA: TGCGCCAGCAGCCAAGGGTTGGGACAGATCACAGATACGCAGTATTTT
CDR3: CASSQGLGQITDTQYF

size: .
V: TRBV7-3
D: .
J: TRBJ2-7
DNA: TGTGCCAGCAGCCCCGGGTCCACTTCCTACGAGCAGTACTTC
CDR3: CASSPGSTSYEQYF

size: .
V: TRBV12-3/TRBV12-4
D: TRBD1
J: TRBJ1-1
DNA: TGTGCCAGCAGTCGACAGGGCGCCTTGAACACTGAAGCTTTCTTT
CDR3: CASSRQGALNTEAFF

size: .
V: TRBV3-1
D: TRBD1
J: TRBJ2-3
DNA: TGTGCCAGCAGCCAAGTCCAAGGCAGGGGGCACGATACGCAGTATTTT
CDR3: CASSQVQGRGHDTQYF

size: .
V: TRBV5-6
D: TRBD2
J: TRBJ2-3
DNA: TGTGCCAGCACCCGGTGGGTAACCGGGACTAGCGGCCCTAGGGCCACAGATACGCAGTATTTT
CDR3: CASTRWVTGTSGPRATDTQYF

size: .
V: TRBV20-1
D: TRBD2
J: TRBJ2-1
DNA: TGCAGTGCTAAGGGTCCGGGGGGCTCCTACAATGAGCAGTTCTTC
CDR3: CSAKGPGGSYNEQFF

size: .
V: TRBV5-8
D: TRBD2
J: TRBJ2-1
DNA: TGTGCCAGCAGCCCCACAGCGGGGCCCCACAATGAGCAGTTCTTC
CDR3: CASSPTAGPHNEQFF

size: .
V: TRBV27
D: .
J: TRBJ1-1
DNA: TGTGCCAGCAGTTTACGGGACCTACCTAACACTGAAGCTTTCTTT
CDR3: CASSLRDLPNTEAFF

size: .
V: TRBV12-3/TRBV12-4
D: .
J: TRBJ1-1
DNA: TGTGCCAGCAGTTTAGGACAGGCAGGCAACACTGAAGCTTTCTTT
CDR3: CASSLGQAGNTEAFF

size: .
V: TRBV27
D: .
J: TRBJ1-6
DNA: TGTGCCAGCATGCGAGGGCACAATTCACCCCTCCACTTT
CDR3: CASMRGHNSPLHF

size: few
V: TRBV6-5
D: .
J: TRBJ1-1
DNA: TGTGCCAGCAGCACCCAGGGGTATGAAGCTTTCTTT
CDR3: CASSTQGYEAFF

size: .
V: TRBV16
D: .
J: TRBJ2-5
DNA: TGTGCCAGCAGCCCACAAACCCGCCAAGAGACCCAGTACTTC
CDR3: CASSPQTRQETQYF

size: few
V: TRBV7-3
D: .
J: TRBJ2-1
DNA: TGTGCCAGCAGCTTAACGTATAGGGAGGCCTACAATGAGCAGTTCTTC
CDR3: CASSLTYREAYNEQFF

size: few
V: TRBV3-1
D: TRBD1
J: TRBJ2-4
DNA: TGTGCCAGCAGTCAATGGGACAGGGGCAACATTCAGTACTTC
CDR3: CASSQWDRGNIQYF

size: few
V: TRBV4-1
D: .
J: TRBJ1-1
DNA: TGCGCCAGCAGCCAAGTAACACAGGCTGGAACTGGGGCTTTCTTT
CDR3: CASSQVTQAGTGAFF

size: .
V: TRBV7-9
D: TRBD1
J: TRBJ2-5
DNA: TGTGCCTGCGGGACAGGGTTGAAAGAGACCCAGTACTTC
CDR3: CACGTGLKETQYF

size: many
V: TRBV20-1
D: .
J: TRBJ2-5
DNA: TGCAGTGCTAGAGATCTGGAGACCCAGTACTTC
CDR3: CSARDLETQYF

size: .
V: TRBV19
D: TRBD2
J: TRBJ2-3
DNA: TGTGCCAGTACAAGGCGCGGGGGGGATATAGATACGCAGTATTTT
CDR3: CASTRRGGDIDTQYF

size: .
V: TRBV7-2
D: TRBD1
J: TRBJ1-2
DNA: TGTGCCAGCAGCCCTGGACAGGGACGTGCCGGCTACACCTTC
CDR3: CASSPGQGRAGYTF

size: .
V: TRBV20-1
D: .
J: TRBJ2-1
DNA: TGCAGTGCTAGAGAGCCCTTTGGGGGGGGCCGTGGAAAGTACAATGAGCAGTTCTTC
CDR3: CSAREPFGGGRGKYNEQFF

size: .
V: TRBV4-3
D: .
J: TRBJ2-1
DNA: TGCGCCAGCAGCCAAGACTACGGGAGAGGATCCTACAATGAGCAGTTCTTC
CDR3: CASSQDYGRGSYNEQFF

size: .
V: TRBV7-2
D: .
J: TRBJ1-4
DNA: TGTGCCAGCAGCTTCAGGGTTACTAATGAAAAACTGTTTTTT
CDR3: CASSFRVTNEKLFF

size: .
V: TRBV6-5
D: TRBD2
J: TRBJ2-1
DNA: TGTGCCAGCAGTTCCCTAGCGGGGGGACCGGGTAATGAGCAGTTCTTC
CDR3: CASSSLAGGPGNEQFF